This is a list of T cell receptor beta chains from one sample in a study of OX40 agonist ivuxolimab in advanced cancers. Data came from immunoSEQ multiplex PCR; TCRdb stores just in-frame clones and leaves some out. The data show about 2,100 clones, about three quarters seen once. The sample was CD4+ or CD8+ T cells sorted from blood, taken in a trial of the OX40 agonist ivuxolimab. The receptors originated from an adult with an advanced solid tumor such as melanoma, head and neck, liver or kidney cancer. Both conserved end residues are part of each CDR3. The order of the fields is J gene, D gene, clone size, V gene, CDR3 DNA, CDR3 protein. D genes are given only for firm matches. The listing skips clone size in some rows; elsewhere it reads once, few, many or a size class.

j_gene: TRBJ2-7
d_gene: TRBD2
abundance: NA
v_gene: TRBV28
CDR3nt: TGTGCCAGCAGTGCGTACCTAGCGGGAGCTTACGAGCAGTACTTC
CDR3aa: CASSAYLAGAYEQYF

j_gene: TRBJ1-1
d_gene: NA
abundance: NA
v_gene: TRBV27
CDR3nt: TGTGCCAGCAGTTTATCAACGGGCTCCACTGAAGCTTTCTTT
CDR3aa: CASSLSTGSTEAFF

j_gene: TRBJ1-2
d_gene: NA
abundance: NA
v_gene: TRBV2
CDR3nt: TGTGCCAGCAGTGGGGAAAATTACCGAAAGACCTATGGCTACACCTTC
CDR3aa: CASSGENYRKTYGYTF

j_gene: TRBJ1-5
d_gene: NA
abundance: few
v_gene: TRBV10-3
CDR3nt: TGTGCCATCAGTGGAGGGGGGAAGCCCCAGCATTTT
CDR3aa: CAISGGGKPQHF

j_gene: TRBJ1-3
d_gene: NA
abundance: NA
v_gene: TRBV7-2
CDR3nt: TGTGCCAGCAGCTTAGGAGTCGGGGAGGCAAGACACACCATATATTTT
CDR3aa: CASSLGVGEARHTIYF

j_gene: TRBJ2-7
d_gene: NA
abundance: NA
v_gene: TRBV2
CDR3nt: TGTGCCAGCAGTGGTGTCGAGCAGTACTTC
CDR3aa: CASSGVEQYF

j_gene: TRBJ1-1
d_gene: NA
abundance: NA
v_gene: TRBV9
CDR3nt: TGTGCCAGCAGCCCTACCGGGACAACGAACACTGAAGCTTTCTTT
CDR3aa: CASSPTGTTNTEAFF

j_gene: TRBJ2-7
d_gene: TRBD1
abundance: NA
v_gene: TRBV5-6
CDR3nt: TGTGCCAGCAGCTTGGGACAGGGGAGTTACGAGCAGTACTTC
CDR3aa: CASSLGQGSYEQYF

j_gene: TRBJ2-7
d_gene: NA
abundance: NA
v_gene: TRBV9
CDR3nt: TGTGCCAGCAGCGTAGGGACAATCGGCGAGCAGTACTTC
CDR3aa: CASSVGTIGEQYF

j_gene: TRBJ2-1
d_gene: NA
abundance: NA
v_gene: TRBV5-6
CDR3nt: TGTGCCAGCAGCTCCGACCATCTACCGTACAATGAGCAGTTCTTC
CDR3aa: CASSSDHLPYNEQFF

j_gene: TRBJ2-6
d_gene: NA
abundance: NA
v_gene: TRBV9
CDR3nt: TGTGCCAGCAGCGTATACCCCACCGCGACAGGAACTGGGGCCAACGTCCTGACTTTC
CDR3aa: CASSVYPTATGTGANVLTF

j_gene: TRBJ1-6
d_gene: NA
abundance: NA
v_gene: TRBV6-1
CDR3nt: TGTGCCAGCAGTGAATGGGGAGACAGAGGCTATAATTCACCCCTCCACTTT
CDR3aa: CASSEWGDRGYNSPLHF

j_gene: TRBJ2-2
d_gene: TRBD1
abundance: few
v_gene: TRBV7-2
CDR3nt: TGTGCCAGCAGACCCGCGACAGGGGTCACCGGGGAGCTGTTTTTT
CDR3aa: CASRPATGVTGELFF

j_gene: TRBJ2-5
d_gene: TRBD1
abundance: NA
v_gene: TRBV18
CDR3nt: TGTGCCAGCTCAACCGAGGCGCCCGGGACAGTGGTAAAAGAGACCCAGTACTTC
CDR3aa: CASSTEAPGTVVKETQYF

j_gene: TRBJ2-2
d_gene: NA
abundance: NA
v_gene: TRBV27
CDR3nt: TGTGCCAGCTTCGGACTTTCTAGGGAGCTGTTTTTT
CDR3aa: CASFGLSRELFF

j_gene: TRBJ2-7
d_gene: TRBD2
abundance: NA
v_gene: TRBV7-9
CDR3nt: TGTGCCAGCAGCTTAGCTGCGACTAGCGGGAGGGTTGAGCAGTACTTC
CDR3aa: CASSLAATSGRVEQYF

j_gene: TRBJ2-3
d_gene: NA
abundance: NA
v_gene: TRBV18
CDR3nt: TGTGCCAGCTCCCTTAGCGGAACCACAGATACGCAGTATTTT
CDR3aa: CASSLSGTTDTQYF

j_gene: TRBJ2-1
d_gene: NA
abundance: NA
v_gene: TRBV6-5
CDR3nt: TGTGCCAGCAGTTACTCCCAGGGCGACAATGAGCAGTTCTTC
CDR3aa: CASSYSQGDNEQFF